The 19 T cell receptor beta chains reported below all come from one sample, sequenced in a study of high-grade serous ovarian cancer treatment subgroups. Sequenced by immunoSEQ multiplex PCR; TCRdb stores in-frame clones only, minus some. The sample yields around 3,500 clones, approximately 70% seen once. The tumor samples were collected prior to definitive surgery or chemotherapy. Sequencing was performed on tumor tissue. The receptors were gathered from a human donor with high-grade serous ovarian cancer.

The rearrangement links TRBV6-6 to TRBJ1-1; the D gene is possibly TRBD1 (5 bases). CDR3 length: 12 amino acids. V was clipped by 5 bases and J by 11 bases, with 15 bases between them. CDR1 is MNHNY and CDR2 is SVGAGI in the germline V gene (reference sequence). The CDR3 DNA follows: TGTGCCAGCAGTACCAACGGGGCTCTGGCTTTCTTT. Its protein is CASSTNGALAFF.

This clone came up a few times. The rearrangement uses TRBV5-4 and TRBJ1-4, with TRBD1 matching 9 bases. With 4 bases clipped from V and 7 bases from J, the junction kept 8 bases outside the gene matches. In germline, CDR1 is SGHNT, CDR2 YYREEE (reference sequence). The CDR3 loop spans 15 amino acids. The CDR3 DNA reads as TGTGCCAGCAGCCCTGGACAGGGGCTGGGTGAAAAACTGTTTTTT. Its translation is CASSPGQGLGEKLFF.

CDR3 loop: CASSSTGQGLSYGYTF. The CDR3 DNA is TGTGCCAGCAGCTCAACGGGTCAGGGGCTATCCTATGGCTACACCTTC. This chain links TRBV7-2 with TRBJ1-2, with D tentatively TRBD1 (6 bases). V lost 4 bases and J 4 bases, leaving 19 bases between the germline ends. There are 16 residues in the CDR3. Germline V gene data show CDR1 as SGHTA and CDR2 as FQGNSA.

This clone showed up just a few times. The gene calls are TRBV15 and TRBJ1-5; no clear D. With 3 bases removed from V and 12 bases from J, the gap between germline ends came to 9 bases. The CDR3 covers 11 residues. The germline CDR1 and CDR2 sequences are LNHNV and YYDKDF (reference sequence). The CDR3 DNA is TGTGCCACCAGCAGCGACATCCTCCAGCATTTT. The encoded protein is CATSSDILQHF.

The chain employs TRBV6-4 and TRBJ2-2; no reliable D call. Trimming stripped 3 bases from V and 4 bases from J, with 9 bases between. Germline-derived CDR1 and CDR2 are MRHNA and SNTAGT. CDR3 length equals 14 residues. In DNA form, the CDR3 reads TGTGCCAGCAGTGAGCTGGGTATCACCGGGGAGCTGTTTTTT. Its protein is CASSELGITGELFF.

The chain couples TRBV10-3 to TRBJ1-2; 8 positions agree with TRBD1. Germline-derived CDR1 and CDR2 are ENHRY and SYGVKD. V lost 6 bases and J lost 4; bases outside the gene matches: 10. The CDR3 length is 15 residues. DNA of the CDR3: TGTGCCATCAGCAGTTACAGGGGGGACCCCTATGGCTACACCTTC. Its protein is CAISSYRGDPYGYTF.

The rearrangement joins TRBV11-3 to TRBJ1-1; a weak D match, TRBD1 (6 bases). Between the trimmed V and J ends, which lost 4 bases and 3 bases, there was a span of 12 bases. This CDR3 is built from 14 residues. Germline CDR1 and CDR2: SGHNT and YENEEA. CDR3 bases: TGTGCCAGCAGCTCTGGGGGGCTGGACACTGAAGCTTTCTTT. It encodes CASSSGGLDTEAFF.

This rearrangement joins TRBV28 to TRBJ1-1; tentative D call: TRBD1 (5 bases). The CDR3 runs 14 residues. Trimming took 5 bases from V and 3 from J, leaving 13 bases between them. CDR1 and CDR2 (germline): MDHEN, SYDVKM. CDR3 sequence reads: CASSRGGTDTEAFF. CDR3 coding DNA: TGTGCCAGCAGTCGTGGTGGGACGGACACTGAAGCTTTCTTT.

The genes are TRBV5-1 and TRBJ1-1, with a tentative D call TRBD1 (5 bases). Germline CDR1 reads SGHRS; CDR2 reads YFSETQ. The CDR3 is 14 amino acids. V shed 4 bases and J shed 0 bases, with 10 bases lying between them. The CDR3 DNA reads as TGCGCCAGCAGCGCGTCGACAGTGAACACTGAAGCTTTCTTT. Its translation is CASSASTVNTEAFF.

V gene TRBV19 combines with J gene TRBJ1-1, with unresolved D. Looked up from germline, CDR1 is LNHDA and CDR2 is SQIVND (reference sequence). This CDR3 region has 14 residues. V was pared by 5 bases and J by 3 bases, with 13 bases between. The CDR3 here is CASSDRDLYTEAFF. CDR3 coding DNA: TGTGCCAGTAGTGATCGGGATTTATACACTGAAGCTTTCTTT.

This clone was detected a few times. The chain joins TRBV5-3 to TRBJ1-3, with 7 bases fitting TRBD1. TRBV5-3 is an open reading frame, and its role is uncertain. The CDR3 is made up of 15 amino acids. Germline trimming cut 8 bases from V and 0 bases from J; bases unmatched to any gene: 8. CDR3 region: CASSPGQRSGNTIYF. CDR3 DNA: TGTGCCAGCAGCCCGGGACAGCGCTCTGGAAACACCATATATTTT.

V gene TRBV4-3 combines with J gene TRBJ2-5; D not certain. From germline, CDR1 is LGHNA and CDR2 YSLEER. CDR3 length: 14 amino acids. V lost 5 bases, J lost 3 bases, and 13 bases lay in between. This chain's CDR3 is CASSEGWIEETQYF. CDR3 bases: TGCGCCAGCAGCGAAGGTTGGATAGAAGAGACCCAGTACTTC.

This sequence joins TRBV5-4 and TRBJ1-6, with 7 bases fitting TRBD1. Unmatched junction bases numbered 10, after V lost 3 bases and J lost 10 bases. This CDR3 is 15 amino acids long. CDR1 and CDR2 from the germline V gene are SGHNT and YYREEE (reference sequence). The CDR3 bases are TGTGCCAGCAGCTACTACCGACAGGGTCGATCACCCCTCCACTTT. This codes for CASSYYRQGRSPLHF. The full variable domain, completed using reference TRBV5-4 and TRBJ1-6, is ETGVTQSPTHLIKTRGQQVTLRCSSQSGHNTVSWYQQALGQGPQFIFQYYREEENGRGNFPPRFSGLQFPNYSSELNVNALELDDSALYLCASSYYRQGRSPLHFGNGTRLTVT.

CDR3 coding DNA: TGTGCCAGCTCAGGGCAGACGTCCAAGGAGCTGTTTTTT. Protein product: CASSGQTSKELFF. V usage is TRBV18 and J usage is TRBJ2-2; D remains ambiguous. Trimming pared 5 bases from V and 10 bases from J, leaving 14 bases between. The CDR3 consists of 13 residues. CDR1 and CDR2 from the germline V gene are KGHSH and LQKENI.

This clone came up a few times. This chain connects TRBV7-3 to TRBJ2-5; 8 bases fit TRBD2. Trimming took 3 bases from V and 4 from J; bases not matched to a gene: 7. CDR1 SGHTA and CDR2 FQGTGA come from the germline V gene. The CDR3 consists of 15 residues. CDR3 DNA: TGTGCCAGCAGCTTTAACGGGGGGGCCGGAGAGACCCAGTACTTC. This encodes CASSFNGGAGETQYF.

V and J are TRBV5-1 and TRBJ1-1; D unresolved. The CDR3 consists of 14 residues. The V end was cut by 6 bases, the J end by 0 bases, with 12 bases between. CDR1 SGHRS and CDR2 YFSETQ come from the germline V gene. CDR3: CASTSAALNTEAFF. As DNA, the CDR3 is TGCGCCAGCACCTCAGCGGCTTTGAACACTGAAGCTTTCTTT.

The J gene is TRBJ1-5, the V gene TRBV5-5; D unclear. The CDR3 has 15 amino acids. Per the germline V gene, CDR1 is SGHKS and CDR2 is YYEKEE (reference sequence). Trimming cost V 2 bases and J 3 bases, with 12 bases left between them. DNA of the CDR3: TGTGCCAGCAGCTTACATCCGGGCGACAATCAGCCCCAGCATTTT. Residues: CASSLHPGDNQPQHF.

The chain uses TRBV7-3 and TRBJ2-3; D is undetermined. The V gene's germline CDR1 is SGHTA and CDR2 FQGTGA. Trimming left V 0 bases short and J 1 base short, with 8 bases between. The CDR3 consists of 15 residues. CDR3 sequence (DNA): TGTGCCAGCAGCTTAACGTTTCGGGGCACAGATACGCAGTATTTT. This sequence encodes CASSLTFRGTDTQYF.

This clone was observed a few times. The V call is TRBV29-1, the J call TRBJ1-5; no clear D. This CDR3 region has 12 residues. CDR1 is SQVTM, CDR2 ANQGSEA, per germline. V dropped 4 bases and J dropped 7 bases, with 11 bases sitting between them. The CDR3 protein is CSVGGGNQPQHF. The DNA for the CDR3 is TGCAGCGTTGGAGGAGGGAACCAGCCCCAGCATTTT.